The clone carrying this T cell receptor (beta chain) has a handful of counts. Its target is unknown. The sample comes from a study of beta chain features in type 1 diabetes. CDR1 MNHEY and CDR2 SMNVEV come from the germline V gene (reference sequence). V was pared by 5 bases and J by 4 bases, with 17 bases between. The CDR3 loop spans 15 amino acids. Sequencing targeted expressed TCRB transcripts, as all isolated RNA had been reverse transcribed. Libraries were prepared by immunoSEQ multiplex PCR; TCRdb keeps only in-frame clonotypes and omits some of them. The sample includes about 700,000 clones, roughly 12% of them seen just once. Findings and limits, study-wide: It was among patients, rather than healthy donors, that naive, central memory and Treg TCRB repertoires appeared more similar. Any HLA effect on TCRB rearrangement was left unresolved by small sub-analyses. Shortening that was moderate but significant affected the TCRB CDR3s of Type 1 diabetes patients in all four CD4+ subsets. The study found fewer insertions and more deletions at VDJ junctions in type 1 diabetes patients.

Markers CD45RO/CCR7/CD25/CD127/CD95/CD27 served to sort CD4+ naive, central memory, regulatory and stem cell-like memory cells. This TCR was sampled from a man between 18 and 29 years old with type 1 diabetes. V gene TRBV27 combines with J gene TRBJ1-1; TRBD1 is a possible D gene (6 bases). Input material: naive CD4+ T cells from blood. CDR3 loop: CASSRPQGYGTEAFF. The DNA for the CDR3 is TGTGCCAGCAGTCGCCCACAGGGATACGGCACTGAAGCTTTCTTT.